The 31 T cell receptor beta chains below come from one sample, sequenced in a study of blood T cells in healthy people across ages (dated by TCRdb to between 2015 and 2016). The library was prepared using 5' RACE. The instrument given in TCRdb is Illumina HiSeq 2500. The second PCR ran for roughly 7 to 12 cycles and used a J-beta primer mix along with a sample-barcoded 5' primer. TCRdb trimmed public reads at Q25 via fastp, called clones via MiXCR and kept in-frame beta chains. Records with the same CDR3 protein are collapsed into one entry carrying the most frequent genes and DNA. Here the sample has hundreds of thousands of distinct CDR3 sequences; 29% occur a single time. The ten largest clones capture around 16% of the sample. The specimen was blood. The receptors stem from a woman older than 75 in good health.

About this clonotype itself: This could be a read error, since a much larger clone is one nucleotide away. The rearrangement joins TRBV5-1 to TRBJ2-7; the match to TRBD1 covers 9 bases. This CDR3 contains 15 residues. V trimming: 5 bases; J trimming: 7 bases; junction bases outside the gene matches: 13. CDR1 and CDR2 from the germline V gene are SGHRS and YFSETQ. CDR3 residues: CASRQTGGYSNEQYF. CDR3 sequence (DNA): TGCGCCAGCAGACAGACAGGGGGGTACTCCAATGAGCAGTACTTC.

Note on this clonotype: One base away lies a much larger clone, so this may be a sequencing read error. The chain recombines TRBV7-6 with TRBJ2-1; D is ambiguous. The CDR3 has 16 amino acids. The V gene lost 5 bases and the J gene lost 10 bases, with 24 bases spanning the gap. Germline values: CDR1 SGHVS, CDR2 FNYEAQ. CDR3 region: CASSHRPRQGQREQFF. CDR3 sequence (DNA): TGTGCCAGCAGCCATAGACCGAGACAAGGCCAACGGGAGCAGTTCTTC.

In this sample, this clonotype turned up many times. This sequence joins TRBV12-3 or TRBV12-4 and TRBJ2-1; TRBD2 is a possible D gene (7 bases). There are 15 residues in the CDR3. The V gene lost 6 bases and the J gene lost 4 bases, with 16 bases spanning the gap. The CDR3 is CASSAGGGGYNEQFF. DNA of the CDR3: TGTGCCAGCAGCGCTGGGGGCGGGGGATACAATGAGCAGTTCTTC.

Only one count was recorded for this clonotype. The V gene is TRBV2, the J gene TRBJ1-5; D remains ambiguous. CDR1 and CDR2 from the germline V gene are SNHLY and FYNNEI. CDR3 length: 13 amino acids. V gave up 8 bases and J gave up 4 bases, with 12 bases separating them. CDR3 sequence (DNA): TGTGCCAGCGGCGGAGGGTTGAATCAGCCCCAGCATTTT. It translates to CASGGGLNQPQHF.

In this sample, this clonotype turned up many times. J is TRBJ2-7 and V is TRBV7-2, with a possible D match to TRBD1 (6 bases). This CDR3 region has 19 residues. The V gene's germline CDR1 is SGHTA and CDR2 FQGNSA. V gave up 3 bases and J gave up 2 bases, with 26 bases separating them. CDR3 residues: CASSFWNLASGVRPYEQYF. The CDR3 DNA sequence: TGTGCCAGCAGCTTTTGGAATTTGGCCTCAGGGGTCAGGCCCTACGAGCAGTACTTC.

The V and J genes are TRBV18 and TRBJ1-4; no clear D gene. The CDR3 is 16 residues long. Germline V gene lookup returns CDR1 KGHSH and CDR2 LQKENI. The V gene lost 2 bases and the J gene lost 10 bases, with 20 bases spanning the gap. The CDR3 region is CASSPSTGTPGVKLFF. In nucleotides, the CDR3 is TGTGCCAGCTCACCATCAACCGGCACCCCGGGCGTAAAACTGTTTTTT.

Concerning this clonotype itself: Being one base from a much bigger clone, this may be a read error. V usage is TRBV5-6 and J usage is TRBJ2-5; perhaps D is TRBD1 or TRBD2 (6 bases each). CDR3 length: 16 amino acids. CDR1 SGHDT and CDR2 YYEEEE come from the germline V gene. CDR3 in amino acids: CASSTRGTRGGETRYF. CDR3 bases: TGTGCCAGCTCAACCCGGGGGACCAGGGGAGGAGAGACCCGGTACTTC.

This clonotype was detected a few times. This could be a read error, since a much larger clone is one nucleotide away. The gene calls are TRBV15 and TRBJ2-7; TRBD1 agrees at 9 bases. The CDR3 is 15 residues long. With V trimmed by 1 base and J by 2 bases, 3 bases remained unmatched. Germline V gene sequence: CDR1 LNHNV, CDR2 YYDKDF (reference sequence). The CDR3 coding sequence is TGTGCCACCAGCAGAGGACAGGGGGTGACCTACGAGCAGTACGTC. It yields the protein CATSRGQGVTYEQYV.

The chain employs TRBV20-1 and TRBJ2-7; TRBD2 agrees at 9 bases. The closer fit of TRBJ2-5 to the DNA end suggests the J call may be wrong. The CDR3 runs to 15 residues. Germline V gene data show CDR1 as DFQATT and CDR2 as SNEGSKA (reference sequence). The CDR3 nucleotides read TGCAGTGCTAGAGATGGCCTAGCGGGGAGAGAGACCCAGTACTTC. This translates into CSARDGLAGRETQYF.

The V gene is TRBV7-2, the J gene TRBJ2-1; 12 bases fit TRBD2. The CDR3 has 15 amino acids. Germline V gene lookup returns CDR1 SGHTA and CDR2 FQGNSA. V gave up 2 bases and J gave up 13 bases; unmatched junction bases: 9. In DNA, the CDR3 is TGTGCCAGCAGCTTAACCCCGGCTAGCGGGGGGGGACAGTTCTTC. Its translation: CASSLTPASGGGQFF.

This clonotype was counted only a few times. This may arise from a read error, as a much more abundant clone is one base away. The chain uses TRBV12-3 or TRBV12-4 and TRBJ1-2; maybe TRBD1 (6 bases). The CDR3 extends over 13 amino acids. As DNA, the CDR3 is TGTGTCAGCAGTTACAGGGCGAACTATGGCTACACCTTC. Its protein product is CVSSYRANYGYTF.

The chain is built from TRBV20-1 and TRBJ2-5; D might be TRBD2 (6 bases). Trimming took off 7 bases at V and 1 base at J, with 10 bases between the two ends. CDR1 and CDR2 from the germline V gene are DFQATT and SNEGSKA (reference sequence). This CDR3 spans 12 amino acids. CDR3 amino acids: CSGKTSQETQYF. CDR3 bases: TGCAGTGGGAAGACTAGCCAAGAGACCCAGTACTTC.

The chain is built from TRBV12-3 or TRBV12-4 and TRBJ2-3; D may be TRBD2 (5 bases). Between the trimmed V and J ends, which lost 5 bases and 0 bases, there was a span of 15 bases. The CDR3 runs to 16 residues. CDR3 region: CASSKPRGVSTDTQYF. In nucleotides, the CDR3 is TGTGCCAGCAGTAAGCCCCGGGGAGTAAGCACAGATACGCAGTATTTT.

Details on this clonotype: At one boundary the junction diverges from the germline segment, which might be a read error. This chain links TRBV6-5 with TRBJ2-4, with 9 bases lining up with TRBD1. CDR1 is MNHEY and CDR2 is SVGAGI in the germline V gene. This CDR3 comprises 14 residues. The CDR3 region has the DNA TGTGCCAGCAGTTTACAGGGGGCAGGAGAGGCCCAGGACTTC. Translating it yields CASSLQGAGEAQDF.

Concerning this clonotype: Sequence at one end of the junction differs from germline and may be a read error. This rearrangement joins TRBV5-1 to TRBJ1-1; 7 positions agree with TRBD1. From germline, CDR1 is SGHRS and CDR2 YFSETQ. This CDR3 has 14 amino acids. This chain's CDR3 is CTSSLEGAGTEAFF. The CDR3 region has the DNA TGCACCAGCAGCTTGGAGGGGGCAGGCACTGAAGCTTTCTTT. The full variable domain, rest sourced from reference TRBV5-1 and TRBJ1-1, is KAGVTQTPRYLIKTRGQQVTLSCSPISGHRSVSWYQQTPGQGLQFLFEYFSETQRNKGNFPGRFSGRQFSNSRSEMNVSTLELGDSALYLCTSSLEGAGTEAFFGQGTRLTVV.

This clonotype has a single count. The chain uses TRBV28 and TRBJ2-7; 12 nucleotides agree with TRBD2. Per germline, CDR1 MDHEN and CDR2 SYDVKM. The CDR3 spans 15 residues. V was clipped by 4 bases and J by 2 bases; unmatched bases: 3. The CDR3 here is CASSYASGRAYEQYF. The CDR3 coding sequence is TGTGCCAGCAGTTATGCTAGCGGGAGGGCCTACGAGCAGTACTTC. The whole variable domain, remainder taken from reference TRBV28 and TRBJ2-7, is DVKVTQSSRYLVKRTGEKVFLECVQDMDHENMFWYRQDPGLGLRLIYFSYDVKMKEKGDIPEGYSVSREKKERFSLILESASTNQTSMYLCASSYASGRAYEQYFGPGTRLTVT.

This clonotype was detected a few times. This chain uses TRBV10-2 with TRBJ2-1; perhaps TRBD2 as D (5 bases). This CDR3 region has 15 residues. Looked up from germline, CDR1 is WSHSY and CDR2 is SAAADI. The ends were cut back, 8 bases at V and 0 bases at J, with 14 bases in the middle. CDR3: CASGHSGSSYNEQFF. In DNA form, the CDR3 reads TGCGCCAGCGGGCACTCGGGGAGCTCCTACAATGAGCAGTTCTTC.

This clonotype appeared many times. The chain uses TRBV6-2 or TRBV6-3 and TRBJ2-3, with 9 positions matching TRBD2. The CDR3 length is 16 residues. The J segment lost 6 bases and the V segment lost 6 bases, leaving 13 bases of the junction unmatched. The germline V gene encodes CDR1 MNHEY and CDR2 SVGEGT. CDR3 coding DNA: TGTGCCAGCAGCCGCCCGGAAGCGGGGGGAAAGGATACGCAGTATTTT. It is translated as CASSRPEAGGKDTQYF.

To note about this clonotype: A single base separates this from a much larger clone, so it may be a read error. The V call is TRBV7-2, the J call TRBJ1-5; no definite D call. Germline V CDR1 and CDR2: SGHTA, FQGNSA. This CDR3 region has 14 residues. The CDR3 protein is CASSIRDSSQPQHF. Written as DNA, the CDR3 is TGTGCCAGCAGCATCCGGGATAGCAGTCAGCCCCAGCATTTT.

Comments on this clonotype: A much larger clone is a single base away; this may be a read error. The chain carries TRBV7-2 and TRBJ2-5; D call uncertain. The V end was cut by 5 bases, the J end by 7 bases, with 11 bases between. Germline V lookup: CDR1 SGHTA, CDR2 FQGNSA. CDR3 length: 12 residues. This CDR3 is CASSQALGTQYF. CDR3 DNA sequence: TGTGCCAGCAGCCAGGCGCTGGGGACCCAGTACTTC.

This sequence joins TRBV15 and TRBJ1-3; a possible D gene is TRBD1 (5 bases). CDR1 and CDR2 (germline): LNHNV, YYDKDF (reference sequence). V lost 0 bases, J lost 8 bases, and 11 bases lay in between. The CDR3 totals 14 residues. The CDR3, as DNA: TGTGCCACCAGCAGAGATCGGGGGTCGGACACCATATATTTT. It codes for CATSRDRGSDTIYF.

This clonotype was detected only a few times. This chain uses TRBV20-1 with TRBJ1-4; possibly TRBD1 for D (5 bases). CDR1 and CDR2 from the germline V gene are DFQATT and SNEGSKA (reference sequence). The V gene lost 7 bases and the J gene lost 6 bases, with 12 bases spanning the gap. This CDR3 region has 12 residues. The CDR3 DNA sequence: TGCAGTGTAACATCGGGGGATGAAAAACTGTTTTTT. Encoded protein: CSVTSGDEKLFF.

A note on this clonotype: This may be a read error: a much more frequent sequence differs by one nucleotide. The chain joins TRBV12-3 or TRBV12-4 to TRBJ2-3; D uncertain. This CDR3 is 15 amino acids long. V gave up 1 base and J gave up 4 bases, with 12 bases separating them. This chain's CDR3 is CASSLGAAPADTQYF. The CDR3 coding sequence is TGTGCCAGCAGTTTAGGGGCGGCCCCCGCAGATACGCAGTATTTT.

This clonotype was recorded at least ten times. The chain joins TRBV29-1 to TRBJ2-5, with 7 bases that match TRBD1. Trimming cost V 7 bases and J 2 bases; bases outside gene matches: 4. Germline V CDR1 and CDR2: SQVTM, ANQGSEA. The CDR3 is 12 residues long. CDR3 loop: CSGDRDQETQYF. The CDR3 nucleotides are TGCAGCGGAGACAGGGATCAAGAGACCCAGTACTTC. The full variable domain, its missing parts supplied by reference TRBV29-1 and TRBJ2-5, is SAVISQKPSRDICQRGTSLTIQCQVDSQVTMMFWYRQQPGQSLTLIATANQGSEATYESGFVIDKFPISRPNLTFSTLTVSNMSPEDSSIYLCSGDRDQETQYFGPGTRLLVL.

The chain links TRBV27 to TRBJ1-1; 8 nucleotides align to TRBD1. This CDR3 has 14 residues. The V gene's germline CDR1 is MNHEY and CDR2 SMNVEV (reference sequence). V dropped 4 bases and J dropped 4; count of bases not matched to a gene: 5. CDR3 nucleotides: TGTGCCAGCAGTTCAGGGGGCGTGGGCACTGAAGCTTTCTTT. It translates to CASSSGGVGTEAFF.

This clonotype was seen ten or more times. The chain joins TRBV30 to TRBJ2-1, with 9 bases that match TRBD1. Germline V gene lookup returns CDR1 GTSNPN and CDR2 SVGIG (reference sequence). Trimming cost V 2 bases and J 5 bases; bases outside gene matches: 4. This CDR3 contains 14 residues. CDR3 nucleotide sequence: TGTGCCTGGAGTCTGACAGGGGGTCACAATGAGCAGTTCTTC. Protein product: CAWSLTGGHNEQFF.

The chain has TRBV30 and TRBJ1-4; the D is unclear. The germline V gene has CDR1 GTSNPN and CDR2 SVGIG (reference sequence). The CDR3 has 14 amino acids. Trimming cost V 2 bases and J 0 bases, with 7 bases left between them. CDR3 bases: TGTGCCTGGAGTCAAAGGTCAACTAATGAAAAACTGTTTTTT. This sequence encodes CAWSQRSTNEKLFF. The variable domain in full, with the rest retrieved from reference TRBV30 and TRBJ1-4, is SQTIHQWPATLVQPVGSPLSLECTVEGTSNPNLYWYRQAAGRGLQLLFYSVGIGQISSEVPQNLSASRPQDRQFILSSKKLLLSDSGFYLCAWSQRSTNEKLFFGSGTQLSVL.

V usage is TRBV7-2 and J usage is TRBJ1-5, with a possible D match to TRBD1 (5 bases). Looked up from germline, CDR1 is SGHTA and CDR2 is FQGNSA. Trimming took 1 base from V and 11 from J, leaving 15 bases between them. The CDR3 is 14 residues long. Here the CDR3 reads CASSLGHPGETQHF. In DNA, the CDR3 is TGTGCCAGCAGCTTAGGTCATCCGGGGGAAACCCAGCATTTT.

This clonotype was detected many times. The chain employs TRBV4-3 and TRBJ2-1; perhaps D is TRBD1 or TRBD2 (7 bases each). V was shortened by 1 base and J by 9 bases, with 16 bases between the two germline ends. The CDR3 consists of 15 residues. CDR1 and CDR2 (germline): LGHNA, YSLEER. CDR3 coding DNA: TGCGCCAGCAGCCAAGGACAGGGAGGGTTTAGTGAGCAGTTCTTC. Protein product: CASSQGQGGFSEQFF.

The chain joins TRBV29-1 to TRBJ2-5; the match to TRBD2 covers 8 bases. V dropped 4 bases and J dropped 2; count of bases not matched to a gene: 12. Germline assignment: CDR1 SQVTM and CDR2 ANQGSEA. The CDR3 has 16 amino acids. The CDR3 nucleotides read TGCAGCGTTGCTCTAGCGGGCAGGGGAATTCAAGAGACCCAGTACTTC. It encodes CSVALAGRGIQETQYF.

CDR3 DNA: TGCAGCGTTGAAGTCTTTGTTATGGACAGGGGGGAGGTCAGCTCCTACAATGAGCAGTTCTTC. Encoded protein: CSVEVFVMDRGEVSSYNEQFF. The rearrangement links TRBV29-1 to TRBJ2-1, with 10 bases identical to TRBD1. The CDR3 runs to 21 residues. Germline-derived CDR1 and CDR2 are SQVTM and ANQGSEA. V shed 1 base, J shed 0 bases, and the junction held 18 bases outside the gene matches.